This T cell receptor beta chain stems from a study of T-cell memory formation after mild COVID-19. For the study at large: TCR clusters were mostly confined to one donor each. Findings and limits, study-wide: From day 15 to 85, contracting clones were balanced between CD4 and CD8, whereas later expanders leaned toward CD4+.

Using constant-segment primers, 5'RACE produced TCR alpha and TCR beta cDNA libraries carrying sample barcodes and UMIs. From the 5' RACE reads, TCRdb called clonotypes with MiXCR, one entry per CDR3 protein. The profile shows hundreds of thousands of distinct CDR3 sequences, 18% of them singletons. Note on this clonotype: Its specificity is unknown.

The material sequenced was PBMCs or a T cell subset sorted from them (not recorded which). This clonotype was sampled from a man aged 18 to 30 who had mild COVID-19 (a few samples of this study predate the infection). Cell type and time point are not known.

Written as DNA, the CDR3 is TGCGCCAGCAGCTTGGGAGGGGTCGCAGAGACCCAGTACTTC. This translates into CASSLGGVAETQYF. The genes are TRBV5-1 and TRBJ2-5; D could derive from TRBD1 or TRBD2 (5 bases each). CDR3 length: 14 amino acids. Trimming stripped 0 bases from V and 4 bases from J, with 10 bases between. Germline lookup yields CDR1 SGHRS and CDR2 YFSETQ.